This section outlines one T cell receptor beta chain sequence together with its context. This CDR3 is built from 14 residues. Trimming cost V 6 bases and J 7 bases, with 18 bases left between them. In germline, CDR1 is LNHDA, CDR2 SQIVND (reference sequence). The sample belongs to a study of blood T cell repertoires in COVID-19. In the study overall: The cDNA or gDNA used as material had been derived from T cells, B-cell-depleted T cells, or PBMCs.

Some clones are missing from TCRdb's copy, which holds only in-frame ones; the method was immunoSEQ multiplex PCR. The top ten clones hold about 4% of a sample with about 240,000 clones, 80% to 90% of them seen once. The TCR sequence derives from a young woman who had recovered from COVID-19. Sequences were obtained from PBMCs or T cells enriched from blood (not recorded which). The chain combines TRBV19 with TRBJ1-1, with D perhaps TRBD1 (5 bases). CDR3 DNA sequence: TGTGCCAGTAGAGGCGGGGGGAGGGTGGATGAAGCTTTCTTT. Translating it yields CASRGGGRVDEAFF.